This T cell receptor beta chain was obtained from a study of CD8 T cells in ankylosing spondylitis (dated by TCRdb to about 2017). Regarding the research as a whole: To find TCR variants linked to disease, the study profiled T cell receptor beta repertoires in ankylosing spondylitis patients and healthy donors. Peripheral blood was sampled, and synovial fluid was additionally collected from ankylosing spondylitis patients. In total, the full study cohort was made up of nearly 110 healthy donors and 25 to 30 ankylosing spondylitis patients. The investigation overall reported the following: A CD8+ phenotype was shown by the disease-linked clones, which were found at relatively low frequencies in peripheral blood. A TCR beta motif made up of several highly homologous amino acid variants appeared to be characteristic of blood from ankylosing spondylitis patients. Significant enrichment of the disease-linked clones was reported in matched synovial fluid samples from ankylosing spondylitis patients. Some motif variants had previously been reported in the synovial fluid and blood of reactive arthritis patients, which suggests shared mechanisms of disease initiation.

This clonotype was seen at least ten times. Its antigen is not yet known. No much larger clonotype is one base removed from it; base qualities were not supplied. The data were produced on an Illumina HiSeq 2500. Quantitative 5'-RACE with molecular barcodes was used to prepare TCR beta libraries. The published analysis was carried out like this. Disease-linked TCR variants were identified with a new computational method built on a probabilistic model of VDJ rearrangement. The public reads were run again by TCRdb, first through fastp at Q25 and then through MiXCR, and only productive beta chains were kept. CDR3 protein sequences are deduplicated, and each keeps its most common genes and DNA. TCRdb, rather than the study authors, made the V and J calls. The sample includes more than 10,000 distinct CDR3 sequences, with under 3.5% observed a single time. Around 10% of the sample is held by the ten biggest clonotypes.

The source is a male donor with ankylosing spondylitis or in good health (not recorded which). The sample taken for sequencing was blood, either unsorted or a sorted T cell fraction (not recorded which).

Read as DNA, the sequence is TGTGCCAGCAGCGCCCGGAGCGGGGGGTTGACAGATACGCAGTATTTT. This sequence encodes CASSARSGGLTDTQYF. The chain employs TRBV9 and TRBJ2-3; 9 bases in between match TRBD2. Including the terminal cysteine and phenylalanine, the CDR3 comprises 16 residues. Kept here is only the CDR3 DNA, which spans 48 bases and is read in frame from base 1. Sequences SGDLS (CDR1) and YYNGEE (CDR2) are obtained from the germline V gene. V trim: 3 bases; J trim: 3 bases; unmatched bases: 8. The CDR3, completed at both ends by the reference TRBV9 and TRBJ2-3 genes, gives the full variable domain DSGVTQTPKHLITATGQRVTLRCSPRSGDLSVYWYQQSLDQGLQFLIQYYNGEERAKGNILERFSAQQFPDLHSELNLSSLELGDSALYFCASSARSGGLTDTQYFGPGTRLTVL.